This T cell receptor (beta chain) was identified in a study of T cells in tuberculosis. Adolescents were screened for latent TB by skin test and IGRA. Unsorted cryopreserved PBMC were sequenced, averaging around 100,000 T cells per clinical donor. TCRdb keeps only in-frame clones here, not all; method: immunoSEQ multiplex PCR. The sample holds 30,000 to 35,000 clones, about 97% seen once. CDR3 length equals 13 residues. V was shortened by 3 bases and J by 6 bases, with 12 bases between the two germline ends. Looked up from germline, CDR1 is SQVTM and CDR2 is ANQGSEA. General study results and limits: Samples were chosen by availability of cryopreserved specimens. Active tuberculosis patients had shorter CDR3-alpha; the beta difference was nonsignificant.

Turning to this clone: As yet, its antigen is unknown.

This chain links TRBV29-1 with TRBJ2-1, with D perhaps matching TRBD1 (5 bases). The TCR sequence derives from a donor between 10 and 35 years old with latent tuberculosis or without tuberculosis infection. The sequencing input was PBMCs. CDR3 coding DNA: TGCAGCGTTGACGTTCGACAGACCAATGAGCAGTTCTTC. Its translation is CSVDVRQTNEQFF.